This passage covers 27 T cell receptor beta chains from one sample sequenced in a study of shared clonotypes between healthy human individuals. Libraries were prepared by immunoSEQ multiplex PCR; TCRdb keeps only in-frame clonotypes and omits some of them. The data contain 2 million to 2.5 million clones, around 95% of them seen just once; the ten biggest clones take up roughly 0.13%. The sample comprised naive CD4+ T cells sorted from blood. Documented subset: CD45RA+ positively selected. Receptors originate from a man between 18 and 35 years old in good health.

The V gene is TRBV5-4, the J gene TRBJ2-7; 10 bases map to TRBD1. Losses at the gene ends were 1 base for V and 3 bases for J; bases not matched to a gene: 7. Germline CDR1 SGHNT, CDR2 YYREEE (reference sequence). The CDR3 runs 16 residues. The CDR3 region is CASSLSVDRGFYEQYF. The CDR3, as DNA: TGTGCCAGCAGCTTGTCTGTGGACAGGGGGTTCTACGAGCAGTACTTC.

The rearrangement joins TRBV9 to TRBJ2-2; no definite D call. CDR1 and CDR2 (germline): SGDLS, YYNGEE. The length of the CDR3 is 12 residues. V was cut by 3 bases and J by 4 bases, with 4 bases left in between. This CDR3 is CASSGPTGELFF. Here the CDR3 DNA reads TGTGCCAGCAGCGGACCCACCGGGGAGCTGTTTTTT.

The chain recombines TRBV14 with TRBJ2-7; TRBD2 agrees at 7 bases. The CDR3 totals 17 residues. CDR1 is SGHDN and CDR2 is FVKESK in the germline V gene. Trimming took 4 bases from V and 3 from J; bases not matched to a gene: 15. The chain's CDR3 is CASSLLVDSGGFYEQYF. The DNA of the CDR3 is TGTGCCAGCAGCCTTCTCGTCGACTCGGGGGGATTCTACGAGCAGTACTTC.

CDR3 nucleotides: TGCGCCAGCAGCTCTCCGTCGGCCGAGCAGTACTTC. Translated: CASSSPSAEQYF. The rearrangement joins TRBV5-1 to TRBJ2-7; D remains ambiguous. The length of the CDR3 is 12 residues. Trimming took off 3 bases at V and 6 bases at J, with 10 bases between the two ends. Germline CDR1 and CDR2: SGHRS and YFSETQ.

This clone was seen just once. This chain joins TRBV6-5 and TRBJ2-3, with D possibly called TRBD1 or TRBD2 (5 bases each). CDR1 and CDR2 from the germline V gene are MNHEY and SVGAGI. The CDR3 extends over 15 amino acids. With 2 bases removed from V and 4 bases from J, the gap between germline ends came to 13 bases. In DNA, the CDR3 is TGTGCCAGCAGTTACCGTGGGACGGACCCAGATACGCAGTATTTT. As protein: CASSYRGTDPDTQYF.

The CDR3 nucleotides are TGTGCCACCAGCAGAGGGTCGACAGTACAAGAGACCCAGTACTTC. Encoded protein: CATSRGSTVQETQYF. V usage is TRBV15 and J usage is TRBJ2-5, with a possible D match to TRBD1 (5 bases). V lost 1 base to trimming and J lost 2 bases, with 11 bases between them. This CDR3 has 15 residues. In germline, CDR1 is LNHNV, CDR2 YYDKDF (reference sequence).

The V call is TRBV5-1, the J call TRBJ2-7, with 7 bases identical to TRBD1. Unmatched junction bases numbered 19, after V lost 4 bases and J lost 6 bases. Germline V CDR1 and CDR2: SGHRS, YFSETQ. This CDR3 has 17 residues. CDR3 in DNA: TGCGCCAGCAGCCCGGACGGGACAGCTGTCGGTGGAGGCGAGCAGTACTTC. Protein: CASSPDGTAVGGGEQYF. Together with reference TRBV5-1 and TRBJ2-7, the CDR3 gives the full variable domain: KAGVTQTPRYLIKTRGQQVTLSCSPISGHRSVSWYQQTPGQGLQFLFEYFSETQRNKGNFPGRFSGRQFSNSRSEMNVSTLELGDSALYLCASSPDGTAVGGGEQYFGPGTRLTVT.

The chain links TRBV5-1 to TRBJ1-2; D unresolved. This CDR3 is 13 amino acids long. Germline V gives CDR1 SGHRS, CDR2 YFSETQ. With 0 bases removed from V and 4 bases from J, the gap between germline ends came to 7 bases. CDR3 sequence (DNA): TGCGCCAGCAGCTTGGGACACTCCTATGGCTACACCTTC. This translates into CASSLGHSYGYTF.

V and J are TRBV28 and TRBJ2-5; the match to TRBD2 covers 8 bases. CDR3 length: 14 residues. The J segment lost 5 bases and the V segment lost 4 bases, leaving 6 bases of the junction unmatched. CDR1 is MDHEN, CDR2 SYDVKM, per germline. The CDR3 nucleotides are TGTGCCAGCAGTTCGGGGGGGCGACGGGAGACCCAGTACTTC. Translating gives CASSSGGRRETQYF. Together with reference TRBV28 and TRBJ2-5, the CDR3 gives the full variable domain: DVKVTQSSRYLVKRTGEKVFLECVQDMDHENMFWYRQDPGLGLRLIYFSYDVKMKEKGDIPEGYSVSREKKERFSLILESASTNQTSMYLCASSSGGRRETQYFGPGTRLLVL.

The chain couples TRBV20-1 to TRBJ2-7; 8 bases map to TRBD2. The CDR3 extends over 11 amino acids. Germline CDR1 is DFQATT and CDR2 is SNEGSKA (reference sequence). Trimming at V came to 6 bases and at J to 5 bases, leaving 3 bases not matched to a gene. CDR3 region: CSAPTSDEQYF. In DNA, the CDR3 is TGCAGTGCCCCGACTAGCGACGAGCAGTACTTC.

V and J are TRBV28 and TRBJ1-3, with D perhaps TRBD1 (6 bases). The CDR3 contains 13 residues. Germline V gene data show CDR1 as MDHEN and CDR2 as SYDVKM. V lost 5 bases, J lost 8 bases, and 13 bases lay in between. Here the CDR3 DNA reads TGTGCCAGCAGTCCGGACAGAGTAGACACCATATATTTT. Encoded protein: CASSPDRVDTIYF.

DNA of the CDR3: TGTGCCAGCAGCCCCCAGCTAGCGGGCTACGAGCAGTACTTC. Its protein is CASSPQLAGYEQYF. The rearrangement uses TRBV7-2 and TRBJ2-7; 8 bases align to TRBD2. Germline-derived CDR1 and CDR2 are SGHTA and FQGNSA. The V segment lost 5 bases and the J segment 3 bases; nucleotides outside the gene matches: 6. The CDR3 sequence is 14 residues long.

The genes are TRBV10-1 and TRBJ2-6; D remains unclear. Germline V lookup: CDR1 WNHNN, CDR2 SYGVQD (reference sequence). This CDR3 has 15 amino acids. V lost 4 bases, J lost 0 bases, and 7 bases lay in between. In nucleotides, the CDR3 is TGCGCCAGCAGTGCGCCGTTCTCTGGGGCCAACGTCCTGACTTTC. Translating gives CASSAPFSGANVLTF.

The rearrangement joins TRBV6-1 to TRBJ2-3, with D unclear. Trimming cost V 5 bases and J 3 bases, with 6 bases left between them. The CDR3 has 12 residues. Germline loops: CDR1 MNHNS, CDR2 SASEGT. For the CDR3, the DNA is TGTGCCAGCAGTCCTCAGACAGATACGCAGTATTTT. It specifies CASSPQTDTQYF.

This chain links TRBV27 with TRBJ2-7; 10 bases map to TRBD1. In germline, CDR1 is MNHEY, CDR2 SMNVEV (reference sequence). The CDR3 spans 16 residues. The V segment lost 4 bases and the J segment 7 bases; nucleotides outside the gene matches: 13. The CDR3 DNA sequence: TGTGCCAGCAGTTCCCTAGGGGGACAGGGGTCTTGGGAGCAGTACTTC. Translated, it gives CASSSLGGQGSWEQYF.

The J gene is TRBJ1-1, the V gene TRBV11-2; TRBD1 is a possible D gene (5 bases). From germline, CDR1 is SGHAT and CDR2 FQNNGV. Trimming cost V 4 bases and J 7 bases, with 13 bases left between them. The CDR3 runs 13 residues. The CDR3, as DNA: TGTGCCAGCAGCTCCCTCAGGGTTGGTGAAGCTTTCTTT. Translating gives CASSSLRVGEAFF.

This rearrangement joins TRBV9 to TRBJ2-7, with no clear D. Deletions cut 0 bases from V and 1 base from J, with 14 bases between. CDR1 SGDLS and CDR2 YYNGEE come from the germline V gene. The CDR3 runs 16 residues. The chain's CDR3 is CASSVGPGPPSYEQYF. DNA for the CDR3: TGTGCCAGCAGCGTAGGCCCCGGGCCTCCATCCTACGAGCAGTACTTC.

J is TRBJ2-5 and V is TRBV7-9; 8 bases align to TRBD1. The CDR3 is made up of 16 amino acids. Trimming cost V 4 bases and J 5 bases; bases outside gene matches: 12. Germline values: CDR1 SEHNR, CDR2 FQNEAQ (reference sequence). The CDR3 spells CASSSYRTGKTETQYF. CDR3 DNA: TGTGCCAGCAGCTCCTACCGGACAGGGAAGACGGAGACCCAGTACTTC.

The table lists this clone with a count of one. The same CDR3 is also encoded by other DNA sequences in this sample. V usage is TRBV20-1 and J usage is TRBJ2-3; D call uncertain. Trimming shortened V by 3 bases and J by 6 bases, and 7 bases separated the two germline ends. CDR1 is DFQATT and CDR2 is SNEGSKA in the germline V gene (reference sequence). The CDR3 length is 11 residues. As DNA, the CDR3 is TGCAGTGCTAGTGTCGGGGATACGCAGTATTTT. Residues: CSASVGDTQYF.

The chain combines TRBV28 with TRBJ1-4; 9 nucleotides align to TRBD1. Trimming took 2 bases from V and 7 from J; bases not matched to a gene: 11. The CDR3 runs to 17 residues. Looked up from germline, CDR1 is MDHEN and CDR2 is SYDVKM. CDR3 coding DNA: TGTGCCAGCAGTTTAATGGGGACAGGGAAGGGTGGTGAAAAACTGTTTTTT. Translation: CASSLMGTGKGGEKLFF.

This chain links TRBV6-5 with TRBJ1-1; D is perhaps TRBD1 (6 bases). The CDR3 consists of 13 residues. The germline CDR1 and CDR2 sequences are MNHEY and SVGAGI. The germline V and J ends were trimmed by 7 bases and 2 bases, with 11 bases remaining between them. The CDR3 here is CASTDSINTEAFF. CDR3 DNA: TGTGCCAGCACGGACAGCATAAACACTGAAGCTTTCTTT.

The V call is TRBV29-1, the J call TRBJ2-7, with D perhaps matching TRBD2 (5 bases). The CDR3 runs 13 residues. The V and J ends lost 6 bases and 0 bases respectively, with 12 bases between them. CDR1 and CDR2 from the germline V gene are SQVTM and ANQGSEA. CDR3 in DNA: TGCAGCGTGGGCATGGGGAGCTCCTACGAGCAGTACTTC. It is translated as CSVGMGSSYEQYF.

In regard to this clone: The same CDR3 also results from other DNA sequences found in this sample. The V call is TRBV7-2, the J call TRBJ2-7; D might be TRBD2 (5 bases). The germline V and J ends were trimmed by 1 base and 4 bases, with 8 bases remaining between them. Germline V gives CDR1 SGHTA, CDR2 FQGNSA. The CDR3 totals 13 residues. The CDR3 DNA sequence: TGTGCCAGCAGCTTAGGAGCGGTGTACGAGCAGTACTTC. Translation: CASSLGAVYEQYF. The full variable domain, rest sourced from reference TRBV7-2 and TRBJ2-7, is GAGVSQSPSNKVTEKGKDVELRCDPISGHTALYWYRQSLGQGLEFLIYFQGNSAPDKSGLPSDRFSAERTGGSVSTLTIQRTQQEDSAVYLCASSLGAVYEQYFGPGTRLTVT.

The chain combines TRBV7-2 with TRBJ2-7, with no clear D. CDR1 and CDR2 (germline): SGHTA, FQGNSA. Trimming shortened V by 8 bases and J by 3 bases, and 17 bases separated the two germline ends. This CDR3 is 14 amino acids long. The CDR3, as DNA: TGTGCCAGCTCCTTAGGTCACCTTAGCTACGAGCAGTACTTC. Translating it yields CASSLGHLSYEQYF.

The V gene is TRBV7-9, the J gene TRBJ2-7; D gene unclear. The CDR3 has 16 residues. Trimming cost V 1 base and J 3 bases, with 16 bases left between them. In germline, CDR1 is SEHNR, CDR2 FQNEAQ (reference sequence). CDR3 nucleotide sequence: TGTGCCAGCAGCTTAGGTTCAGCCATCTCTAACTACGAGCAGTACTTC. It encodes CASSLGSAISNYEQYF.

CDR3 sequence: CASSDIRGVPETQYF. In DNA, the CDR3 is TGTGCCAGCAGTGATATCCGGGGGGTGCCAGAGACCCAGTACTTC. V gene TRBV2 combines with J gene TRBJ2-5; 7 bases match TRBD2. Germline CDR1 reads SNHLY; CDR2 reads FYNNEI. The CDR3 runs 15 residues. J was trimmed by 4 bases and V by 3 bases; bases with no gene match: 8.

The rearrangement uses TRBV18 and TRBJ2-3, with TRBD1 as a possible D gene (6 bases). Trimming removed 3 bases at V and 14 bases at J, with 27 bases between. The CDR3 extends over 16 amino acids. CDR1 and CDR2 (germline): KGHSH, LQKENI. This CDR3 is CASSPAPGTYLSYWYF. For the CDR3, the DNA is TGTGCCAGCTCACCGGCTCCCGGGACATATTTATCTTACTGGTATTTT.